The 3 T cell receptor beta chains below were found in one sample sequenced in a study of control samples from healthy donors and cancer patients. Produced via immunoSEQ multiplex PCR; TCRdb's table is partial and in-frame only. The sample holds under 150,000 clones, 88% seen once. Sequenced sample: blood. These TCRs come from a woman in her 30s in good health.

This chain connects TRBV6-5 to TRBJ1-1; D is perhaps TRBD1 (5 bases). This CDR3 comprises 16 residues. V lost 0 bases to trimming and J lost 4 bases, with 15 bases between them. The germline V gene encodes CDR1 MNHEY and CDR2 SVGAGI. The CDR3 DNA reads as TGTGCCAGCAGTTACTCGTCAGGGCGTGGTGGCACTGAAGCTTTCTTT. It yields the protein CASSYSSGRGGTEAFF.

The CDR3 DNA reads TGTGCCAGCAGTTCAAGCTCTGACCAGCCCCAGCATTTT. Translating gives CASSSSSDQPQHF. The chain combines TRBV12-3 or TRBV12-4 with TRBJ1-5; no definite D call. This CDR3 is built from 13 residues. Deletions cut 4 bases from V and 7 bases from J, with 11 bases between.

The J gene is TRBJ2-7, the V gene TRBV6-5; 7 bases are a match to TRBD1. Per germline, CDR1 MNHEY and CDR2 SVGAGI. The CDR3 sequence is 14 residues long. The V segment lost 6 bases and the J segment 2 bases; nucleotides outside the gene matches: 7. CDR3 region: CASRHRDSTYEQYF. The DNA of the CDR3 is TGTGCCAGCAGACACCGGGACAGCACCTACGAGCAGTACTTC.